The rows below give T cell receptor beta chains drawn from one sample of a study of blood T cell repertoires in COVID-19. The repertoire was sequenced with immunoSEQ multiplex PCR; TCRdb's copy has only in-frame clones and lacks some. The sample contains about 190,000 clones, about three quarters of which appear only once. Source material: peripheral blood. The receptor set was obtained from an elderly woman with active or convalescent COVID-19. Each CDR3 is given with its conserved first and last residue. The order of the fields is J gene, V gene, clone size, D gene, CDR3 protein, CDR3 DNA. D genes are given only for firm matches. Clone size is not always given. Where it is, it says once, few, many or a class for expanded clones.

TRBJ1-2	TRBV9	-	TRBD1	CASSVVESGGGSGYTF	TGTGCCAGCAGCGTAGTGGAAAGTGGAGGGGGCTCTGGCTACACCTTC
TRBJ1-1	TRBV19	-	-	CASRSTGQAFF	TGTGCCAGTAGGAGCACAGGACAAGCTTTCTTT
TRBJ1-3	TRBV3-1/TRBV3-2	-	TRBD1	CASSQGDRGHLVSGNTIYF	TGTGCCAGCAGCCAAGGCGACAGGGGGCATTTAGTCTCTGGAAACACCATATATTTT
TRBJ1-1	TRBV7-6	-	-	CASSFPQLGQRNTEAFF	TGTGCCAGCAGCTTCCCTCAACTAGGACAGAGGAACACTGAAGCTTTCTTT
TRBJ2-5	TRBV5-4	-	TRBD2	CASSPGTSGGPLRETQYF	TGTGCCAGCAGCCCCGGGACTAGCGGGGGGCCCCTTCGAGAGACCCAGTACTTC
TRBJ1-5	TRBV7-3	-	TRBD1	CASRGTGSRNQPQHF	TGTGCCAGCAGGGGGACAGGGTCCCGCAATCAGCCCCAGCATTTT
TRBJ2-3	TRBV3-1/TRBV3-2	-	-	CASSHPPPSTDTQYF	TGTGCCAGCAGCCATCCCCCCCCTAGCACAGATACGCAGTATTTT
TRBJ2-7	TRBV6-2/TRBV6-3	once	-	CASSPVRVQATYEQYF	TGTGCCAGCAGCCCGGTTAGAGTACAGGCAACCTACGAGCAGTACTTC
TRBJ2-7	TRBV9	-	-	CASNQQGSGSYEQYF	TGTGCCAGCAATCAGCAGGGGAGTGGGTCCTACGAGCAGTACTTC
TRBJ1-3	TRBV7-2	-	TRBD1	CASSLATGGNTIYF	TGTGCCAGCAGCTTAGCGACAGGGGGAAACACCATATATTTT
TRBJ1-1	TRBV11-1	-	-	CASSLQENTEAFF	TGTGCCAGCAGCTTACAGGAGAACACTGAAGCTTTCTTT
TRBJ2-7	TRBV4-3	-	TRBD1	CASSQEYSDRGVYEQYF	TGCGCCAGCAGCCAAGAATACTCGGACAGGGGCGTCTACGAGCAGTACTTC
TRBJ2-1	TRBV14	-	-	CASSSDSGPPHNEQFF	TGTGCCAGCAGCTCAGATAGCGGACCTCCCCACAATGAGCAGTTCTTC
TRBJ1-1	TRBV13	few	-	CASSQRLVAFF	TGTGCCAGCAGCCAAAGACTTGTAGCTTTCTTT
TRBJ2-1	TRBV19	-	-	CASSIAGVRSYNEQFF	TGTGCCAGTAGTATAGCAGGGGTTCGATCCTACAATGAGCAGTTCTTC
TRBJ2-2	TRBV18	once	-	CASSPVSRATGELFF	TGTGCCAGCTCACCAGTTTCCAGGGCCACCGGGGAGCTGTTTTTT
TRBJ1-6	TRBV10-1	-	-	CASSESGRNSPLHF	TGCGCCAGCAGTGAGTCCGGCAGGAATTCACCCCTCCACTTT
TRBJ2-4	TRBV5-4	-	-	CASSLENSGTKNIQYF	TGTGCCAGCAGCTTAGAAAACAGTGGTACCAAAAACATTCAGTACTTC
TRBJ1-4	TRBV6-6	-	TRBD1	CASSPGQGPTNEKLFF	TGTGCCAGCAGTCCTGGACAGGGACCAACTAATGAAAAACTGTTTTTT
TRBJ1-6	TRBV3-1/TRBV3-2	-	TRBD1	CASSYHRGQSYNSPLHF	TGTGCCAGCAGCTATCACAGGGGGCAGTCCTATAATTCACCCCTCCACTTT
TRBJ2-2	TRBV29-1	-	-	CSVDGAPSTGELFF	TGCAGCGTTGACGGAGCCCCGAGCACCGGGGAGCTGTTTTTT
TRBJ1-3	TRBV6-1	-	-	CASSERGNTIYF	TGTGCCAGCAGTGAACGAGGGAACACCATATATTTT
TRBJ2-7	TRBV6-1	-	TRBD1	CASSEWDRGTYEQYF	TGTGCCAGCAGTGAATGGGACAGGGGCACCTACGAGCAGTACTTC
TRBJ2-1	TRBV18	-	TRBD1	CASSQPTGYNEQFF	TGTGCCAGCTCACAACCGACAGGGTACAATGAGCAGTTCTTC
TRBJ1-2	TRBV6-5	-	TRBD1	CASSLTGSGLYTF	TGTGCCAGCAGTTTGACAGGGTCGGGTCTCTACACCTTC
TRBJ1-3	TRBV4-1	-	-	CASSQSSGSGNTIYF	TGCGCCAGCAGCCAGTCCTCGGGATCTGGAAACACCATATATTTT
TRBJ2-3	TRBV3-1/TRBV3-2	-	TRBD2	CASSTTSGGITDTQYF	TGTGCCAGCAGCACGACTAGCGGGGGAATCACAGATACGCAGTATTTT
TRBJ1-4	TRBV18	once	-	CASSPTPNTPEKLFF	TGTGCCAGCTCACCGACACCGAATACCCCTGAAAAACTGTTTTTT
TRBJ1-6	TRBV4-2	few	TRBD1	CASSQEVRSGGSPLHF	TGTGCCAGCAGCCAAGAAGTTAGGTCAGGGGGTTCACCCCTCCACTTT
TRBJ1-3	TRBV28	-	-	CASSFRNSRNTIYF	TGTGCCAGCAGTTTCAGGAATTCACGAAACACCATATATTTT
TRBJ2-7	TRBV18	-	TRBD2	CASSPGYREGEQYF	TGTGCCAGCTCACCAGGATACCGGGAGGGGGAGCAGTACTTC
TRBJ2-1	TRBV2	-	TRBD2	CASSEGLAGGNEQFF	TGTGCCAGCAGTGAGGGGCTAGCGGGGGGCAATGAGCAGTTCTTC
TRBJ2-2	TRBV19	-	TRBD1	CASSIDPGTGGRGGELFF	TGTGCCAGTAGTATAGACCCCGGGACAGGGGGCCGGGGAGGGGAGCTGTTTTTT
TRBJ2-2	TRBV5-1	-	TRBD2	CASRRGTSGGPTGELFF	TGCGCCAGCAGACGCGGGACTAGCGGGGGACCCACCGGGGAGCTGTTTTTT
TRBJ1-2	TRBV5-1	-	TRBD1	CASSLQGVSYGYTF	TGCGCCAGCAGCTTGCAGGGGGTAAGCTATGGCTACACCTTC
TRBJ2-3	TRBV29-1	-	TRBD2	CSVWPQGLALATQYF	TGCAGCGTTTGGCCTCAGGGACTAGCCCTAGCCACGCAGTATTTT
TRBJ2-2	TRBV12-3/TRBV12-4	-	-	CASSAITGELFF	TGTGCCAGCTCAGCGATCACCGGGGAGCTGTTTTTT
TRBJ1-3	TRBV12-3/TRBV12-4	-	-	CASSSGGNTIYF	TGTGCCAGCAGCTCAGGGGGAAACACCATATATTTT
TRBJ2-2	TRBV5-1	-	TRBD1	CASSSGQGIIGELFF	TGCGCCAGCAGCTCGGGACAGGGCATTATCGGGGAGCTGTTTTTT
TRBJ2-5	TRBV5-1	-	TRBD2	CASALWGGPWETQYF	TGCGCCAGCGCTTTATGGGGGGGTCCATGGGAGACCCAGTACTTC
TRBJ2-7	TRBV25-1	-	TRBD1	CASSESPGQGSYEQYF	TGTGCCAGCAGTGAATCCCCGGGACAGGGCTCCTACGAGCAGTACTTC
TRBJ2-2	TRBV3-1/TRBV3-2	-	-	CASSQAFGPAAGELFF	TGTGCCAGCAGCCAAGCCTTCGGCCCGGCGGCCGGGGAGCTGTTTTTT
TRBJ2-2	TRBV7-3	-	-	CASSLPGAGELFF	TGTGCCAGCAGCTTACCGGGAGCCGGGGAGCTGTTTTTT
TRBJ2-1	TRBV2	-	TRBD1	CASLGVGGDEQFF	TGTGCCAGCTTAGGAGTAGGGGGCGATGAGCAGTTCTTC
TRBJ2-3	TRBV10-1	-	-	CASPFLSSTDTQYF	TGCGCCAGCCCCTTTCTTTCTAGCACAGATACGCAGTATTTT
TRBJ2-3	TRBV27	-	-	CASSLGPFWDTQYF	TGTGCCAGCAGTTTAGGCCCTTTTTGGGATACGCAGTATTTT
TRBJ2-3	TRBV28	-	-	CASSWGVTDTQYF	TGTGCCAGCAGCTGGGGGGTGACAGATACGCAGTATTTT
TRBJ2-7	TRBV6-2/TRBV6-3	-	TRBD1	CASSYTGQGVPQYF	TGTGCCAGCAGTTACACGGGACAGGGGGTACCGCAGTACTTC
TRBJ2-2	TRBV2	-	TRBD2	CASSPGLAGRTGELFF	TGTGCCAGCTCCCCGGGACTAGCGGGCCGTACCGGGGAGCTGTTTTTT
TRBJ1-1	TRBV3-1/TRBV3-2	few	-	CASSRAGAEAFF	TGTGCCAGCAGCCGTGCCGGGGCTGAAGCTTTCTTT